This TCR beta chain stems from a study of shared clonotypes between healthy human individuals. Study-level information: CD8 memory received one plate per donor, CD8 naive two, CD4 memory three and CD4 naive three.

Those who donated, Caucasian adults without exception, all lived in Nashville, Tennessee. Findings and limits, study-wide: Even with large depth, rarefaction showed that sorted-subset sequencing was incomplete. The naive CD4 repertoires of a handful of donors were compared, and around 5% of clonotypes were shared.

The table came from immunoSEQ multiplex PCR; TCRdb's copy has only in-frame clones and leaves some out. Of 2 million to 2.5 million clones in the sample, about nine tenths were seen once. Germline CDR1 and CDR2: SGHAT and FQNNGV. Losses at the gene ends were 5 bases for V and 3 bases for J; bases not matched to a gene: 12. The length of the CDR3 is 16 residues. To note about this clone: Antigen: not known.

This TCR was recovered from a young man in good health. Some clones in this sample may be carry-over from other donors' samples. The chain combines TRBV11-2 with TRBJ1-2; 7 positions agree with TRBD1. The sample was naive CD4+ T cells from PBMCs. The sample's subset: CD45RA+ positively selected. CDR3 protein: CASSRPYRGQDYGYTF. The CDR3 DNA follows: TGTGCCAGCAGCCGGCCCTACAGGGGCCAGGACTATGGCTACACCTTC.